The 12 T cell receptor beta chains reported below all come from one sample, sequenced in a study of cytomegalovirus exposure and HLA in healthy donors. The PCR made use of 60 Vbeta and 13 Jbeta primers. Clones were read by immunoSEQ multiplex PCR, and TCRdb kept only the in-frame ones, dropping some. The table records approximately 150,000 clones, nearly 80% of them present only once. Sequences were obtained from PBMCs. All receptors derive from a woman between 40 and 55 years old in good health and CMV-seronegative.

This chain's CDR3 is CASSYPNRQGDSYEQYF. The CDR3 nucleotides are TGTGCCAGCAGCTACCCAAACCGTCAGGGGGACTCCTACGAGCAGTACTTC. The chain links TRBV5-4 to TRBJ2-7; 7 positions agree with TRBD1. The CDR3 is made up of 17 amino acids. After removal of 3 bases from V and 0 bases from J, the junction contained 12 bases not matched to a gene. CDR1 SGHNT and CDR2 YYREEE come from the germline V gene (reference sequence).

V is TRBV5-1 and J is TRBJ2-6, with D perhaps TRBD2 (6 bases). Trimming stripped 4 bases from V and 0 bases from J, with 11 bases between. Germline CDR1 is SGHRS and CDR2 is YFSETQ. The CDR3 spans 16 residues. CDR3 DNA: TGCGCCAGCAGCGGGGGGAGCTCCTCTGGGGCCAACGTCCTGACTTTC. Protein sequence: CASSGGSSSGANVLTF.

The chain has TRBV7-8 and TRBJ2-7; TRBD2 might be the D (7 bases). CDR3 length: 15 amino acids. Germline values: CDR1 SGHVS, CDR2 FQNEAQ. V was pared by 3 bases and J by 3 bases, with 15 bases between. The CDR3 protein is CASSFHNREGYEQYF. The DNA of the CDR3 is TGTGCCAGCAGCTTCCACAACAGGGAGGGCTACGAGCAGTACTTC.

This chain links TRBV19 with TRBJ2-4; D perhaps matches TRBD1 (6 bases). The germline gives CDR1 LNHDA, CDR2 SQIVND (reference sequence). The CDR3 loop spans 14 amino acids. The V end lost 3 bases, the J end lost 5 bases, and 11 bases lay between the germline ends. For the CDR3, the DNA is TGTGCCAGTAGTATGGTAACAGGGCAAAACATTCAGTACTTC. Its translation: CASSMVTGQNIQYF.

The chain's CDR3 is CASSLVGQGENEQYF. The CDR3 DNA reads as TGTGCCAGCAGCCTCGTGGGCCAGGGGGAGAACGAGCAGTACTTC. The chain combines TRBV5-6 with TRBJ2-7, with TRBD1 identical over 7 bases. Germline loops: CDR1 SGHDT, CDR2 YYEEEE. The CDR3 sequence is 15 residues long. After removal of 4 bases from V and 5 bases from J, the junction contained 12 bases not matched to a gene. Supplemented by reference TRBV5-6 and TRBJ2-7, the full variable domain reads DAGVTQSPTHLIKTRGQQVTLRCSPKSGHDTVSWYQQALGQGPQFIFQYYEEEERQRGNFPDRFSGHQFPNYSSELNVNALLLGDSALYLCASSLVGQGENEQYFGPGTRLTVT.

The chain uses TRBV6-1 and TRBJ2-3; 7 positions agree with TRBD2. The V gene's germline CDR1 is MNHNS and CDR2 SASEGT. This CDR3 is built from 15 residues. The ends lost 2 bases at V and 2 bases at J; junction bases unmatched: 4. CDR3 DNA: TGTGCCAGCAGTGAACCGGGAGGCCACACAGATACGCAGTATTTT. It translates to CASSEPGGHTDTQYF.

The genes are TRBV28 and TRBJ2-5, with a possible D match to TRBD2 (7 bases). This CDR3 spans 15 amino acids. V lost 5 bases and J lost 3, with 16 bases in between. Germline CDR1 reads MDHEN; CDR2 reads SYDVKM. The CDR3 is CASSPLRGGEETQYF. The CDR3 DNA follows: TGTGCCAGCAGTCCACTAAGGGGGGGGGAAGAGACCCAGTACTTC.

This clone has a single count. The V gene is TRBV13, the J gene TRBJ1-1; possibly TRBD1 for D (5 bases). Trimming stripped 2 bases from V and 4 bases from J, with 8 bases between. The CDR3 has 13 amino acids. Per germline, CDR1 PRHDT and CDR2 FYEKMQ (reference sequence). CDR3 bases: TGTGCCAGCAGCTTAATGGGGGGCACTGAAGCTTTCTTT. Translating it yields CASSLMGGTEAFF.

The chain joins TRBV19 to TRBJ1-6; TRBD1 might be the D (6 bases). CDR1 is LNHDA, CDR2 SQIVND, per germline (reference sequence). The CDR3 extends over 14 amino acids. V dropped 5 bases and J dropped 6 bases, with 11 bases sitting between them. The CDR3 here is CASSPDRINSPLHF. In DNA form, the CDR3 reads TGTGCCAGTAGTCCCGACAGGATTAATTCACCCCTCCACTTT.

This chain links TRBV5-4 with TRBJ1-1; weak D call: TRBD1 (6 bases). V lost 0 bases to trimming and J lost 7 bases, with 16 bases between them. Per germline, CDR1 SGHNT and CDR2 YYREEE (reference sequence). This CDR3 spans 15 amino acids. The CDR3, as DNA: TGTGCCAGCAGCTTGGTAGGGGCAGGGGCAGGTGAAGCTTTCTTT. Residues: CASSLVGAGAGEAFF.

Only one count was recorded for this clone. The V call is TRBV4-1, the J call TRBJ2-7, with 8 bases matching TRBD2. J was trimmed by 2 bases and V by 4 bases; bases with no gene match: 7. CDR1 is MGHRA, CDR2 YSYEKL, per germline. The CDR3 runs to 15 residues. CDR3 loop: CASSPRGGRTYEQYF. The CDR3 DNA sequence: TGCGCCAGCAGCCCGAGGGGCGGGAGGACCTACGAGCAGTACTTC.

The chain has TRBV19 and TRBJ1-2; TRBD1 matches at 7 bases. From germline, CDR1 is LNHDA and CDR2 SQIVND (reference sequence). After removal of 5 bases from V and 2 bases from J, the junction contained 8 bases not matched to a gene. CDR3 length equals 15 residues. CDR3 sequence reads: CASSLSGTANYGYTF. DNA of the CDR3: TGTGCCAGTAGTCTCTCCGGGACAGCGAACTATGGCTACACCTTC.